Shown below are 8 T cell receptor beta chains from a single sample sequenced in a study of molecular identifiers for immune sequencing clone quantification. Each CDR3 protein is one row after TCRdb ran MiXCR on the PCR reads. This table holds hundreds of thousands of distinct CDR3 sequences, approximately 24% found once. Sequencing used naive CD8+ T cells from blood, with Jurkat cell RNA spiked in. This sample's subset: FACS-sorted CD8+CD4-CCR7+CD45RA+ naive T cells. These receptors were taken from a human donor in good health. Some libraries in this study had Jurkat cell RNA spiked in.

This clonotype has ten or more counts. This chain joins TRBV4-1 and TRBJ1-4, with D unresolved. Germline CDR1 and CDR2: MGHRA and YSYEKL. With 3 bases removed from V and 7 bases from J, the gap between germline ends came to 12 bases. The CDR3 is made up of 14 amino acids. CDR3 nucleotides: TGCGCCAGCAGCCAGCGAATGGGGTTTGAAAAACTGTTTTTT. Protein: CASSQRMGFEKLFF.

The chain has TRBV9 and TRBJ2-5; a possible D gene is TRBD1 (5 bases). CDR3 length: 14 amino acids. Germline lookup yields CDR1 SGDLS and CDR2 YYNGEE. The V gene lost 2 bases and the J gene lost 2 bases, with 10 bases spanning the gap. The CDR3, as DNA: TGTGCCAGCAGCGTGTCAGGGTGGCAAGAGACCCAGTACTTC. Translated, it gives CASSVSGWQETQYF.

The chain uses TRBV4-3 and TRBJ1-1; D possibly corresponds to TRBD1 (6 bases). The CDR3 totals 15 residues. In germline, CDR1 is LGHNA, CDR2 YSLEER. Trimming removed 1 base from V and 0 bases from J, with 9 bases in between. The CDR3 DNA follows: TGCGCCAGCAGCCAAGTAGGACAGCTGAACACTGAAGCTTTCTTT. This gives the protein CASSQVGQLNTEAFF.

As regards this clonotype: A read error is possible here, since a much larger clone lies one base away. The V and J genes are TRBV7-9 and TRBJ2-7, with TRBD2 identical over 8 bases. The germline V gene has CDR1 SEHNR and CDR2 FQNEAQ (reference sequence). The CDR3 has 16 residues. V gave up 5 bases and J gave up 6 bases; unmatched junction bases: 15. CDR3 region: CASSPRGRGAYCEQYF. The CDR3 nucleotides read TGTGCCAGCAGCCCTCGAGGGCGGGGGGCCTACTGCGAGCAGTACTTC.

With regard to this clonotype: A single base separates this from a much larger clone, so it may be a read error. The chain carries TRBV6-2 or TRBV6-3 and TRBJ1-5, with D maybe TRBD1 (5 bases). Germline CDR1 is MNHEY and CDR2 is SVGEGT. The ends were cut back, 10 bases at V and 3 bases at J, with 13 bases in the middle. This CDR3 has 13 amino acids. Written as DNA, the CDR3 is TGTGCCACCGGCGAGGGGTCCAATCAGCCCCAGCATTTT. It yields the protein CATGEGSNQPQHF.

This clonotype turned up a few times. Being one base from a much bigger clone, this may be a read error. The rearrangement links TRBV24-1 to TRBJ1-1; TRBD1 aligns across 11 bases. V shed 5 bases and J 5 bases; nucleotides not matched to a gene: 9. The CDR3 covers 16 residues. Germline V lookup: CDR1 KGHDR, CDR2 SFDVKD. The CDR3 protein is CATSGEWTGGPTEAFF. Here the CDR3 DNA reads TGTGCCACCAGTGGAGAGTGGACAGGGGGCCCGACTGAAGCTTTCTTT.

The V and J genes are TRBV7-9 and TRBJ2-3; 7 bases agree with TRBD2. The CDR3 spans 14 residues. The germline V gene has CDR1 SEHNR and CDR2 FQNEAQ (reference sequence). The J segment lost 0 bases and the V segment lost 8 bases, leaving 5 bases of the junction unmatched. The CDR3 loop reads CASFGGGSTDTQYF. The CDR3 DNA sequence: TGTGCCAGCTTTGGGGGGGGGAGCACAGATACGCAGTATTTT.

This rearrangement joins TRBV9 to TRBJ2-5; D not resolved. The CDR3 loop spans 14 amino acids. The V end lost 3 bases, the J end lost 1 base, and 10 bases lay between the germline ends. Germline CDR1 is SGDLS and CDR2 is YYNGEE. The CDR3 reads CASSDGQPQETQYF. As DNA, the CDR3 is TGTGCCAGCAGCGACGGGCAGCCCCAAGAGACCCAGTACTTC.